This T cell receptor (beta chain) was sequenced for a study of blood T cell repertoires in COVID-19. CDR3 length: 13 amino acids. V was pared by 5 bases and J by 3 bases, with 10 bases between. CDR1 is MNHEY and CDR2 is SVGEGT in the germline V gene. Here immunoSEQ multiplex PCR was the method, and the copy in TCRdb shows in-frame clones only, minus some. There are around 23,000 clones in the sample; around 74% occur only once, and about 6.5% lies in the top ten. J is TRBJ1-2 and V is TRBV6-2 or TRBV6-3, with D uncertain. The clonotype comes from a man aged 45 to 65 with COVID-19, enrolled during active disease. The sequenced sample was peripheral blood. Written as DNA, the CDR3 is TGTGCCAGCAGTATGAGGGATTACTATGGCTACACCTTC. Translating it yields CASSMRDYYGYTF.